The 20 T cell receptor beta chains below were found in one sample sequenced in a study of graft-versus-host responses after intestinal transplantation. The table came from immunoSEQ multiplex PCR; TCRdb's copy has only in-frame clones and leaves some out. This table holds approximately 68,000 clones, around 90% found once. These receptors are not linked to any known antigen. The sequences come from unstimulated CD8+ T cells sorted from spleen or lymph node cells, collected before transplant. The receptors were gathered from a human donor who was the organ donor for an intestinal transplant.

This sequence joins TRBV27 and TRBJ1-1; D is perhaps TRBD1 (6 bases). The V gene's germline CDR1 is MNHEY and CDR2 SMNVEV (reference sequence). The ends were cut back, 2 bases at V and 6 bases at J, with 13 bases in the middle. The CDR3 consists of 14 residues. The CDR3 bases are TGTGCCAGCAGTTTAACAGGGAGGGACTCTGAAGCTTTCTTT. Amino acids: CASSLTGRDSEAFF.

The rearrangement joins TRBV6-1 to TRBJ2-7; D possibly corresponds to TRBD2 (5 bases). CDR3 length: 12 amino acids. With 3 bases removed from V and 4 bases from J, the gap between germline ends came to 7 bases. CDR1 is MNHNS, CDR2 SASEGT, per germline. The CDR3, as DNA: TGTGCCAGCAGTGAGGGCGGGTACGAGCAGTACGTC. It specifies CASSEGGYEQYV.

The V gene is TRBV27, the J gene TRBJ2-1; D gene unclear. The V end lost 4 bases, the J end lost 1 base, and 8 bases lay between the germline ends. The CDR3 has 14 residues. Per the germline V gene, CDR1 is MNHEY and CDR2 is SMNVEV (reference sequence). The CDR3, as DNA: TGTGCCAGCAGTTCAGGCCTTTCCTACAATGAGCAGTTCTTC. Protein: CASSSGLSYNEQFF.

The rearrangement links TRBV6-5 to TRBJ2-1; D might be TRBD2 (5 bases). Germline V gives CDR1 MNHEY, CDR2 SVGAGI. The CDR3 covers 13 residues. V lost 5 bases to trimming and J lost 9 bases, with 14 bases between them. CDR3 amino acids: CASSDYMSGEQFF. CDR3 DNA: TGTGCCAGCAGTGACTATATGTCGGGTGAGCAGTTCTTC.

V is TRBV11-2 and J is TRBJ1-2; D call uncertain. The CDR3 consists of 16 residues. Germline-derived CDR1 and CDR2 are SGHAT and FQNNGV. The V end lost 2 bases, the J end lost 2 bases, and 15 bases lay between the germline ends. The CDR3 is CASSLPPRSANYGYTF. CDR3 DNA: TGTGCCAGCAGCTTACCACCTAGATCCGCCAACTATGGCTACACCTTC.

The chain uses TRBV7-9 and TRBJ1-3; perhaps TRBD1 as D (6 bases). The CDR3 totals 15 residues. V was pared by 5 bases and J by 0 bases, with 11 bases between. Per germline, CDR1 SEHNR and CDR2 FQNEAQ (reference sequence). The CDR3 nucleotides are TGTGCCAGCAGCCCAGGGGCGAACTCTGGAAACACCATATATTTT. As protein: CASSPGANSGNTIYF.

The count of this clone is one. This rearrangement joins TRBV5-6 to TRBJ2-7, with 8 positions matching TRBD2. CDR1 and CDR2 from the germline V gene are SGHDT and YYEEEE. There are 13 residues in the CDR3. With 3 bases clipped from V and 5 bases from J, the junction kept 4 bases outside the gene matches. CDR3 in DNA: TGTGCCAGCAGCTACGGACTAGCCCACGAGCAGTACGTC. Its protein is CASSYGLAHEQYV.

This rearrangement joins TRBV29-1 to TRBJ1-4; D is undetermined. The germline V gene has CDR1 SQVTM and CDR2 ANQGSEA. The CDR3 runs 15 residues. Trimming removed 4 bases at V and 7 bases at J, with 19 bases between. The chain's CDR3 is CSVVVAVGGSEKLFF. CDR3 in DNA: TGCAGCGTTGTCGTAGCAGTTGGCGGCAGTGAAAAACTGTTTTTT.

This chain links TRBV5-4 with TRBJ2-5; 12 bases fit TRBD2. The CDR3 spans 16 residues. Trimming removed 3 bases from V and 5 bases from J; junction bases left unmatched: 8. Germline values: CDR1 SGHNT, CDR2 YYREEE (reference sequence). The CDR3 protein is CASSSLAGGPGETQYF. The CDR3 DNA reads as TGTGCCAGCAGCTCACTAGCGGGGGGCCCCGGGGAGACCCAGTACTTC.

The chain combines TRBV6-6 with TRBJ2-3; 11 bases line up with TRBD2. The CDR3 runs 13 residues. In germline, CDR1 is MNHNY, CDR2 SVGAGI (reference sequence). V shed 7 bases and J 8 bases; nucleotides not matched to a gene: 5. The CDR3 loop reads CASTDGLAGTQYF. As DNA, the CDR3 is TGTGCCAGCACCGACGGACTAGCGGGTACGCAGTATTTT.

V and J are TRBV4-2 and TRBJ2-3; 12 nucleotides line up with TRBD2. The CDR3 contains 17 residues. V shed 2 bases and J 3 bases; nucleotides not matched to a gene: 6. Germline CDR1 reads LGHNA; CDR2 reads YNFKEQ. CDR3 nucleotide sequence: TGTGCCAGCAGCCAATCCTCTAGCGGGGGGGGAACAGATACGCAGTATTTT. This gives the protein CASSQSSSGGGTDTQYF.

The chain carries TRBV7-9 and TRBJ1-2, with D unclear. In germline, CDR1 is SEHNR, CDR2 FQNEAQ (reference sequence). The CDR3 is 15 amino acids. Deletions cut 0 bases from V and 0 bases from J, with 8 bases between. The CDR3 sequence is CASSLATTTNYGYTF. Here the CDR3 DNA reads TGTGCCAGCAGCTTAGCGACGACAACTAACTATGGCTACACCTTC.

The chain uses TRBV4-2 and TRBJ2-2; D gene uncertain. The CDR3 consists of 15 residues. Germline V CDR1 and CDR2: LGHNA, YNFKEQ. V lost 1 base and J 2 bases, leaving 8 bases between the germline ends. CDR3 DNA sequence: TGTGCCAGCAGCCAAGGGTGGCCTAACACCGGGGAGCTGTTTTTT. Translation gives CASSQGWPNTGELFF.

CDR3 in amino acids: CATSGEVTEVQEKLFF. In DNA, the CDR3 is TGTGCCACCAGCGGGGAGGTAACTGAGGTGCAGGAAAAACTGTTTTTT. This sequence joins TRBV15 and TRBJ1-4; D not resolved. The CDR3 loop spans 16 amino acids. Germline CDR1 LNHNV, CDR2 YYDKDF (reference sequence). Trimming left V 5 bases short and J 8 bases short, with 21 bases between.

In nucleotides, the CDR3 is TGTGCCAGCAGTTTAGGGTTGGGTAGCTGGCCCACCACAGATACGCAGTATTTT. This sequence encodes CASSLGLGSWPTTDTQYF. This rearrangement joins TRBV28 to TRBJ2-3, with D unclear. The CDR3 totals 18 residues. Germline CDR1 MDHEN, CDR2 SYDVKM. Trimming left V 2 bases short and J 2 bases short, with 20 bases between.

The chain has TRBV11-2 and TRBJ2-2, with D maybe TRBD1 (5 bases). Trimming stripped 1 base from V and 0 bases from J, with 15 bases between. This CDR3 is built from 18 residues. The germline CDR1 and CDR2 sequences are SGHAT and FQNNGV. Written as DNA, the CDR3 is TGTGCCAGCAGCTTAGCACGCCAGGGAAGAACGAACACCGGGGAGCTGTTTTTT. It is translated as CASSLARQGRTNTGELFF.

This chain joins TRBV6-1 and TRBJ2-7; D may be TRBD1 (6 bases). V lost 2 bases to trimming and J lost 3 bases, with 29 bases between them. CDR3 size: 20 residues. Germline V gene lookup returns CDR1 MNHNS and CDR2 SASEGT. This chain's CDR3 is CASSEMASRLWWDTYYEQYV. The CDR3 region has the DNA TGTGCCAGCAGTGAAATGGCCTCCCGCCTGTGGTGGGACACGTACTACGAGCAGTACGTC.

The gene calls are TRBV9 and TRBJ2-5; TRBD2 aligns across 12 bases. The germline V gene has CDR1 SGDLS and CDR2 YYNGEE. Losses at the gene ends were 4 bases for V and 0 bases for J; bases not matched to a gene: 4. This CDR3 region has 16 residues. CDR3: CASSKTSGGYQETQYF. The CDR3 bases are TGTGCCAGCAGCAAAACTAGCGGGGGGTACCAAGAGACCCAGTACTTC.

CDR3 loop: CASSSGGVGSTDTQYF. As DNA, the CDR3 is TGTGCCAGCAGCTCGGGGGGGGTTGGAAGCACAGATACGCAGTATTTT. This chain joins TRBV4-2 and TRBJ2-3; 8 bases line up with TRBD2. V was clipped by 5 bases and J by 0 bases; unmatched bases: 7. The V gene's germline CDR1 is LGHNA and CDR2 YNFKEQ. This CDR3 region has 16 residues.

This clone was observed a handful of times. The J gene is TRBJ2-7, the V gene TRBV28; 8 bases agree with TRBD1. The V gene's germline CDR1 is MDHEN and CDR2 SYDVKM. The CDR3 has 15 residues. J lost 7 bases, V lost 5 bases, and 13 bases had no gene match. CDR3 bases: TGTGCCAGCAGTAGTCCCGGACAGGGCCGTCTGGAGCAGTACGTC. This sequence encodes CASSSPGQGRLEQYV.